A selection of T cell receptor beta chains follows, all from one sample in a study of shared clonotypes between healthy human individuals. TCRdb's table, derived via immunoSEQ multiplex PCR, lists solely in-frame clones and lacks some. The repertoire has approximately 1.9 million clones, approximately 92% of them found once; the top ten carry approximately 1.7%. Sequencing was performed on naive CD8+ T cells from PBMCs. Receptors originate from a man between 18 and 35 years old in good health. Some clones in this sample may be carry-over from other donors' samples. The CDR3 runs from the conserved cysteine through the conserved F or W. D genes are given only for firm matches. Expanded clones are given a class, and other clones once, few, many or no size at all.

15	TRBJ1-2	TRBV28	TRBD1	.	TGTGCCAGCAGTTTGCGACAGGGGGCTTACTATGGCTACACCTTC	CASSLRQGAYYGYTF
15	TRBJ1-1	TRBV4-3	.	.	TGCGCCAGCACCCAAGAATTTATGCTGAACACTGAAGCTTTCTTT	CASTQEFMLNTEAFF
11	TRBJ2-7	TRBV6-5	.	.	TGTGCCAGCAGTGATGTCCACGAGCAGTACTTC	CASSDVHEQYF
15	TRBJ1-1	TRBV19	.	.	TGTGCCAGTAGTTTCGGAAAAACACTAAACACTGAAGCTTTCTTT	CASSFGKTLNTEAFF
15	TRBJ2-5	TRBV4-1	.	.	TGCGCCAGCAGCCAAGGAAGGGGGTCAGAAGAGACCCAGTACTTC	CASSQGRGSEETQYF
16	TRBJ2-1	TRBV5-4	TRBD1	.	TGTGCCAGCAGCGCGGAAGGACAGGACAATTACAATGAGCAGTTCTTC	CASSAEGQDNYNEQFF
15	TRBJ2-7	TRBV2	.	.	TGTGCCAGCGAAACGTCGACGGGGTCGACCTACGAGCAGTACTTC	CASETSTGSTYEQYF
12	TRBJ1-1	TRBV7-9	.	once	TGTGCCAGCAGCCCCTACGGTCTTGAAGCTTTCTTT	CASSPYGLEAFF
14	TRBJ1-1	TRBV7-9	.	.	TGTGCCAGCAGCTTAGGCACCCCTGTTGTTGAAGCTTTCTTT	CASSLGTPVVEAFF
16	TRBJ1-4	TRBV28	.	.	TGTGCCAGCAGTTTTAGTGTCGTGCGGGATAATGAAAAACTGTTTTTT	CASSFSVVRDNEKLFF
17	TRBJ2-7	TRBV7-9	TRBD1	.	TGTGCCAGCAGCTTAGTAGGGACAGCCCATCTCTCCTACGAGCAGTACTTC	CASSLVGTAHLSYEQYF
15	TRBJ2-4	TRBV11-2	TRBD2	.	TGTGCCAGCAGCTTCTTACTAGCGGGGAAAAACATTCAGTACTTC	CASSFLLAGKNIQYF
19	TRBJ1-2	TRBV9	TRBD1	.	TGTGCCAGCAGCCCCAAAGCTACCGGACCGGGACAGTGGAACTATGGCTACACCTTC	CASSPKATGPGQWNYGYTF
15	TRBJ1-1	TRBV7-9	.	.	TGTGCCAGCAGCTACCACAGGGATTTGAACACTGAAGCTTTCTTT	CASSYHRDLNTEAFF
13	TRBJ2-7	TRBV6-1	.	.	TGTGCCAGCAGTGACGGGGGCCCAAAAGGGCAGTACTTC	CASSDGGPKGQYF
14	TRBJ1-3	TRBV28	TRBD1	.	TGTGCCAGCAGCAGGACAGGGGCCGGAAACACCATATATTTT	CASSRTGAGNTIYF
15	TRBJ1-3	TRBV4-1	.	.	TGCGCCAGCAGCCAAGATACAGGGACTGGAAACACCATATATTTT	CASSQDTGTGNTIYF
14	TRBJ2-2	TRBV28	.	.	TGTGCCAGCCGTCCCAACGGACACACCGGGGAGCTGTTTTTT	CASRPNGHTGELFF
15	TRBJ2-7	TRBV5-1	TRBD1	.	TGCGCCAGCAGCTTGGCCGGGACAGGGTTCTACGAGCAGTACTTC	CASSLAGTGFYEQYF
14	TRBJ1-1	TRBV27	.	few	TGTGCCAGCAGTTTTGGGGAAGGGGGAACTGAAGCTTTCTTT	CASSFGEGGTEAFF
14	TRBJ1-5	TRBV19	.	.	TGTGCCAGTAGTGTCCGGGATCTTAATCAGCCCCAGCATTTT	CASSVRDLNQPQHF
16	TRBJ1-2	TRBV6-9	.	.	TGTGCCAGCACCCCTCCAGGTCAGGGGTGGAATTATGGCTACACCTTC	CASTPPGQGWNYGYTF
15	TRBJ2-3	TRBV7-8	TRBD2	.	TGTGCCAGCAGCTTTAGCGGGAGGAGCACAGATACGCAGTATTTT	CASSFSGRSTDTQYF
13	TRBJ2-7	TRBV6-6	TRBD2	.	TGTGCCAGCAGCTTAGCGGGAGCCTACGAGCAGTACTTC	CASSLAGAYEQYF
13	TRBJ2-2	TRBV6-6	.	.	TGTGCCAGCATCGACAAGAACACCGGGGAGCTGTTTTTT	CASIDKNTGELFF
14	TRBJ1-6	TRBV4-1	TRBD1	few	TGCGCCAGCAGCCAAGTACAGGGGAATTCACCCCTCCACTTT	CASSQVQGNSPLHF
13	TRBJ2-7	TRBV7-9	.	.	TGTGCCAGCAGCCTAGGGAATTTGGGGGAGCAGTACTTC	CASSLGNLGEQYF
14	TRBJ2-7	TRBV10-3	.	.	TGTGCCATCAATACCGGTGCCGACACCTACGAGCAGTACTTC	CAINTGADTYEQYF
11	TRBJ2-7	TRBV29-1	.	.	TGCAGCGTCGGGTCCGTTTACGAGCAGTACTTC	CSVGSVYEQYF
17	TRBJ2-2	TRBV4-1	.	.	TGCGCCAGCAGCCAAGTAGCTTACCTGCGGAACACCGGGGAGCTGTTTTTT	CASSQVAYLRNTGELFF
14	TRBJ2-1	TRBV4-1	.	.	TGCGCCAGCAGCCAAACCGGGACCCGGAATGAGCAGTTCTTC	CASSQTGTRNEQFF
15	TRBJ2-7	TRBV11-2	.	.	TGTGCCAGCAGCTTAGCTCCGGGACCGCGCTACGAGCAGTACTTC	CASSLAPGPRYEQYF
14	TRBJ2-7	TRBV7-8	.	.	TGTGCCAGCAGCGGAGACAGCGTACCCTACGAGCAGTACTTC	CASSGDSVPYEQYF
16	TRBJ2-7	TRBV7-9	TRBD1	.	TGTGCCAGCAGCCCCCCGGGGGGACAGGGAATCTACGAGCAGTACTTC	CASSPPGGQGIYEQYF
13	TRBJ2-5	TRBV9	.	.	TGTGCCAGCAGCGACGGACAGCAAGAGACCCAGTACTTC	CASSDGQQETQYF
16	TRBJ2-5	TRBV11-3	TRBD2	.	TGTGCCAGCTCCGGGCGGGAGGCCCCGACTCAGGGGACCCAGTACTTC	CASSGREAPTQGTQYF
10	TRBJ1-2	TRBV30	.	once	TGTGCCTGGATAGGGATTGGCTACACCTTC	CAWIGIGYTF
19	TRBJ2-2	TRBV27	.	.	TGTGCCAGCAGTCCCACACTCCGTTCGAGACAGGTAGACACCGGGGAGCTGTTTTTT	CASSPTLRSRQVDTGELFF
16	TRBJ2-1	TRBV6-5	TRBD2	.	TGTGCCAGCAGTTTGAAAATAGCGGGAGGGCCAGATGAGCAGTTCTTC	CASSLKIAGGPDEQFF
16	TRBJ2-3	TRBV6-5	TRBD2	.	TGTGCCAGCAGTTACTCGATGGCGGGAGGCAGAGATACGCAGTATTTT	CASSYSMAGGRDTQYF
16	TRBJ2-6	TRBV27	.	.	TGTGCCAGCAGTTTATCGTTCTACTCTGGGGCCAACGTCCTGACTTTC	CASSLSFYSGANVLTF
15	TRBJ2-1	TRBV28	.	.	TGTGCCAGCAGTTTCTTGGGGGAAGTTGGGAATGAGCAGTTCTTC	CASSFLGEVGNEQFF
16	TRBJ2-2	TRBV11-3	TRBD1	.	TGTGCCAGCAGCGGGGCCGGGACAGGGGACACCGGGGAGCTGTTTTTT	CASSGAGTGDTGELFF
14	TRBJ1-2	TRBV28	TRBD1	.	TGTGCCAGCAGTTACGGGGGGACAGGGCACGGCTACACCTTC	CASSYGGTGHGYTF
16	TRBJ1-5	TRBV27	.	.	TGTGCCACTCTTAACTCGGGGGACCTTAGCAATCAGCCCCAGCATTTT	CATLNSGDLSNQPQHF
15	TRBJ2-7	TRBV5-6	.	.	TGTGCCAGCAGCTTGGCGGGGTTAGGCGCCTACGAGCAGTACTTC	CASSLAGLGAYEQYF
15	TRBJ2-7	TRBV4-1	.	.	TGCGCCAGCAGCCAAGTCTCCGACAGCTCCTACGAGCAGTACTTC	CASSQVSDSSYEQYF
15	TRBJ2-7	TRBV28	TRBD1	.	TGTGCCAGCAGTTTCCCCCCCCCAGGGGGTAGCGAGCAGTACTTC	CASSFPPPGGSEQYF
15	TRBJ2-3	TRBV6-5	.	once	TGTGCCAGCAGTTACGTCGGCAGGGACACAGATACGCAGTATTTT	CASSYVGRDTDTQYF
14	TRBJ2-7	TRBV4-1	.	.	TGCGCCAGCAGCCAAGATGGGGCTCCCGGGGAGCAGTACTTC	CASSQDGAPGEQYF
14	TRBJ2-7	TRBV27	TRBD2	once	TGTGCCAGCAGTTTAGTTAGCGGGAAAGCCGAGCAGTACTTC	CASSLVSGKAEQYF
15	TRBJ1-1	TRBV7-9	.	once	TGTGCCAGCAGCTTAGTTTACATGGCAGGAACTGAAGCTTTCTTT	CASSLVYMAGTEAFF
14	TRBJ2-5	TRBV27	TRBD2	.	TGTGCCAGCAGGCCACTAGCGGGAGTAGAGACCCAGTACTTC	CASRPLAGVETQYF
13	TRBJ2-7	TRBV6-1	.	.	TGTGCCAGCAGTGCCCCTAATCCCTACGAGCAGTACTTC	CASSAPNPYEQYF
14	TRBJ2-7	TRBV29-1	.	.	TGCAGCGTTGCCCCAGGACAGAGCTCCTACGAGCAGTACTTC	CSVAPGQSSYEQYF